The T cell receptor beta chain described here comes from a study of cytomegalovirus exposure and HLA in healthy donors. About the study: About 85 million unique TCRs from HLA-typed donors were held in an early release of data. Study outcomes and limitations: As confirmed in vitro, three CMV-associated chains were specific for CMV antigens.

It was with 60 Vbeta and 13 Jbeta primers that the PCR ran. Per the study methods: The count from a later analysis was tens of millions of unique TCR beta chains, some 12 million of them shared. Clones were read by immunoSEQ multiplex PCR, and TCRdb kept only the in-frame ones, dropping some. V and J calls and clone size follow that table, whereas D and trimming were derived from the DNA. The sample has about 140,000 clones; around a tenth are singletons. This clone was picked up a small number of times. Antigen specificity is unknown. This CDR3 contains 15 residues. Deletions cut 0 bases from V and 4 bases from J, with 9 bases between. Germline lookup yields CDR1 SGHVS and CDR2 FQNEAQ.

The sample was PBMCs. The source is a man aged 50 to 60 in good health and CMV-seronegative. The chain joins TRBV7-8 to TRBJ1-4; D gene ambiguous. The CDR3 is CASSLAAGYNEKLFF. For the CDR3, the DNA is TGTGCCAGCAGCTTAGCGGCAGGTTATAATGAAAAACTGTTTTTT.